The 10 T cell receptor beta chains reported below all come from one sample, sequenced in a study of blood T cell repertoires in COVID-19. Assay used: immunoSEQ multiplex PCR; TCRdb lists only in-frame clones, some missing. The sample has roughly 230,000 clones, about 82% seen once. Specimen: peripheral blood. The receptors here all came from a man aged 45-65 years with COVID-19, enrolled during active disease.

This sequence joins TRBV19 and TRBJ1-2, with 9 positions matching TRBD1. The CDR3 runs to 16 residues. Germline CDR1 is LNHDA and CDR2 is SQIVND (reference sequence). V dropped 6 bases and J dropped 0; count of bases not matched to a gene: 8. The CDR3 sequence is CASSQSTGGSNYGYTF. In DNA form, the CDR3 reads TGTGCCAGTAGCCAATCGACAGGGGGATCTAACTATGGCTACACCTTC. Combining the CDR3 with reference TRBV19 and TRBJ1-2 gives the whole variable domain DGGITQSPKYLFRKEGQNVTLSCEQNLNHDAMYWYRQDPGQGLRLIYYSQIVNDFQKGDIAEGYSVSREKKESFPLTVTSAQKNPTAFYLCASSQSTGGSNYGYTFGSGTRLTVV.

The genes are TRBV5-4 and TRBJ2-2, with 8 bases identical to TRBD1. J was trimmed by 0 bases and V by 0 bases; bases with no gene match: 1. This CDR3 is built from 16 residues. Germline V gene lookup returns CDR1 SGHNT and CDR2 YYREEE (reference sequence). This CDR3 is CASSLGTGTNTGELFF. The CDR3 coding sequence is TGTGCCAGCAGCTTGGGGACAGGGACGAACACCGGGGAGCTGTTTTTT.

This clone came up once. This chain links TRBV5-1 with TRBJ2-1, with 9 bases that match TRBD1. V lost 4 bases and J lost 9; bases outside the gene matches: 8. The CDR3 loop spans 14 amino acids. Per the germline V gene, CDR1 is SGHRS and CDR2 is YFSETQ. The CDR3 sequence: CASSMGQGFSEQFF. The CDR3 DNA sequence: TGCGCCAGCAGCATGGGACAGGGATTCAGTGAGCAGTTCTTC.

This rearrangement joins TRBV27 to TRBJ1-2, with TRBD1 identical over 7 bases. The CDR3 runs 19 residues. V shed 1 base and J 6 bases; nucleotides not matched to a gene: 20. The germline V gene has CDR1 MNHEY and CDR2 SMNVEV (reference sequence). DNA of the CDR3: TGTGCCAGCAGTTTATTTGGTGGGGCCACCGGGACAGTTATGGATGGCTACACCTTC. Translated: CASSLFGGATGTVMDGYTF.

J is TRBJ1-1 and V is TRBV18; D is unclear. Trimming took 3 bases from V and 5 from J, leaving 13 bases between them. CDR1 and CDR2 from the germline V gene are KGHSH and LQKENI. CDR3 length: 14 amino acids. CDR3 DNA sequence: TGTGCCAGCTCACCCCAGGCTGGAAGGACTGAAGCTTTCTTT. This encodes CASSPQAGRTEAFF.

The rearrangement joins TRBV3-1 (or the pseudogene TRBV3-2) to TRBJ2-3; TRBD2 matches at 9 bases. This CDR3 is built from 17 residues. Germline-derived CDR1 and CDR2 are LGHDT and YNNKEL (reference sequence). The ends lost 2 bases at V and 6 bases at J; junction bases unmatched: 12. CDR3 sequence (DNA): TGTGCCAGCAGCCAACACCCGAGGACTAGCGTCTCTGATACGCAGTATTTT. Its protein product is CASSQHPRTSVSDTQYF.

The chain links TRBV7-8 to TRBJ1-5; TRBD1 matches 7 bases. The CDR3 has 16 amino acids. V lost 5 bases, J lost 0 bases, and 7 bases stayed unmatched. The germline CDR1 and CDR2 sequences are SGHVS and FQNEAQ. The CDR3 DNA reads TGTGCCAGCAGCGGGACCGGGACAGTTAGCAATCAGCCCCAGCATTTT. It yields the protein CASSGTGTVSNQPQHF.

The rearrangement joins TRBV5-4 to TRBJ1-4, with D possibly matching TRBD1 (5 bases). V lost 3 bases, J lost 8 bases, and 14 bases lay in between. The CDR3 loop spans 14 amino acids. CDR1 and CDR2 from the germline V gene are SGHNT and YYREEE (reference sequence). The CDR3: CASSWGGDQEKLFF. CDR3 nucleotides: TGTGCCAGCAGCTGGGGGGGGGACCAGGAAAAACTGTTTTTT.

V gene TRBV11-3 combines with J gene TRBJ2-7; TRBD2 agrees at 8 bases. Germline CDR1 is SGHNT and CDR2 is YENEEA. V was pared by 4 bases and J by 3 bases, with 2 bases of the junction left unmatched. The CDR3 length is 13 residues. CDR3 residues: CASSSRGGYEQYF. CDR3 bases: TGTGCCAGCAGCTCCCGGGGGGGCTACGAGCAGTACTTC.

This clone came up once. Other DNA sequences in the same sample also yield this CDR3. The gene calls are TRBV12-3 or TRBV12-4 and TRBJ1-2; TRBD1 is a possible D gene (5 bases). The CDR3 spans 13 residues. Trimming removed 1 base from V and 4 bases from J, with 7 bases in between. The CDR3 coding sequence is TGTGCCAGCAGTTTAGACAGGTTCTATGGCTACACCTTC. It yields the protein CASSLDRFYGYTF.